This T cell receptor (beta chain) was identified in a study of blood T cell repertoires in COVID-19. About the research overall: Samples of COVID-19 (acute and convalescent) were obtained from the United States, Italy and Spain. From T cells, B-cell-depleted T cells, or PBMCs came the material, which was cDNA or gDNA.

How the authors handled the data: Reference gene primer amplification gave estimated nucleated cell counts. Using immunoSEQ multiplex PCR, the repertoire was profiled, and TCRdb retains in-frame clones only, with some absent. Clone size and the V and J calls come from that table; the DNA yielded D and trimming. In the table there are roughly 200,000 clones, almost 85% of which are singletons. V gave up 0 bases and J gave up 0 bases; unmatched junction bases: 1. Germline V gives CDR1 SGHTS, CDR2 YDEGEE. The CDR3 is 15 amino acids. Material: peripheral blood. This TCR derives from a woman aged 70-85 years with active or convalescent COVID-19. This chain uses TRBV5-8 with TRBJ2-3; 7 nucleotides align to TRBD2. CDR3 sequence (DNA): TGTGCCAGCAGCTTGGAAGCGGGAAGCACAGATACGCAGTATTTT. It translates to CASSLEAGSTDTQYF. Looking up the rest from reference TRBV5-8 and TRBJ2-3 gives the full variable domain: EAGVTQSPTHLIKTRGQQATLRCSPISGHTSVYWYQQALGLGLQFLLWYDEGEERNRGNFPPRFSGRQFPNYSSELNVNALELEDSALYLCASSLEAGSTDTQYFGPGTRLTVL.